These T cell receptor beta chains were read from a single sample in a study of blood T cell repertoires in COVID-19. Assay used: immunoSEQ multiplex PCR; TCRdb lists only in-frame clones, some missing. The repertoire has roughly 150,000 clones, under 95% of them found once; the top ten carry roughly 19%. The specimen was peripheral blood. The receptors shown here come from a man between 60 and 75 years old with active or convalescent COVID-19. Each CDR3 is given with its conserved first and last residue. A D gene is named only where the DNA matches it firmly. Clone size, where shown, is once, few, many, or a class for clones that have expanded.

J gene,clone size,D gene,V gene,CDR3 protein,CDR3 DNA
TRBJ1-5,few,TRBD1,TRBV7-9,CASSLASGTGWNQPQHF,TGTGCCAGCAGCTTAGCATCCGGGACAGGGTGGAATCAGCCCCAGCATTTT
TRBJ1-5,-,TRBD1,TRBV5-6,CASSQQGGAGQPQHF,TGTGCCAGCAGCCAGCAAGGGGGCGCCGGTCAGCCCCAGCATTTT
TRBJ1-1,few,TRBD1,TRBV30,CAWSQRTGVKNTEAFF,TGTGCCTGGAGTCAACGGACAGGGGTGAAGAACACTGAAGCTTTCTTT
TRBJ1-5,-,-,TRBV6-6,CASSPQPSRQGNQPQHF,TGTGCCAGCAGTCCCCAACCATCGAGACAGGGCAATCAGCCCCAGCATTTT
TRBJ2-7,-,-,TRBV5-1,CASSPPGRRTLYEQYF,TGCGCCAGCAGCCCACCGGGGAGGAGAACACTCTACGAGCAGTACTTC
TRBJ1-4,few,-,TRBV28,CASSTGGPRDEKLFF,TGTGCCAGCAGCACGGGGGGACCTCGGGATGAAAAACTGTTTTTT
TRBJ2-2,-,TRBD1,TRBV5-1,CASSFGRGLANTGELFF,TGCGCCAGCAGCTTTGGCAGGGGGCTTGCGAACACCGGGGAGCTGTTTTTT
TRBJ2-1,-,TRBD2,TRBV9,CASSPGLAGSYNEQFF,TGTGCCAGCAGCCCTGGACTAGCGGGCTCCTACAATGAGCAGTTCTTC
TRBJ2-3,-,TRBD1,TRBV7-9,CASSKRTGGTDTQYF,TGTGCCAGCAGCAAGCGGACAGGGGGCACAGATACGCAGTATTTT
TRBJ1-4,-,-,TRBV10-3,CATRDGGATNEKLFF,TGTGCCACCCGGGACGGGGGGGCAACTAATGAAAAACTGTTTTTT
TRBJ2-1,-,TRBD2,TRBV4-1,CASSQRWTGGGNEQFF,TGCGCCAGCAGCCAAAGATGGACGGGGGGTGGAAATGAGCAGTTCTTC
TRBJ1-4,-,TRBD1,TRBV27,CASSLTGVVPNEKLFF,TGTGCCAGCAGTCTAACAGGGGTCGTCCCCAATGAAAAACTGTTTTTT
TRBJ2-3,-,TRBD2,TRBV5-1,CASSAGLEIDTQYF,TGCGCCAGCAGCGCCGGACTAGAGATAGATACGCAGTATTTT
TRBJ2-7,-,TRBD1,TRBV19,CASSSGQGLSYEQYF,TGTGCCAGTAGTTCAGGACAGGGGCTCTCCTACGAGCAGTACTTC
TRBJ2-5,-,TRBD2,TRBV7-9,CASSLVLAGGLQETQYF,TGTGCCAGCAGCTTAGTTCTAGCGGGAGGACTACAAGAGACCCAGTACTTC
TRBJ2-3,-,TRBD2,TRBV11-1,CASSPGAGGLTDTQYF,TGTGCCAGCAGCCCGGGGGCGGGAGGTCTCACAGATACGCAGTATTTT
TRBJ1-6,-,-,TRBV28,CASSLGQGDSPLHF,TGTGCCAGCAGTTTAGGGCAGGGTGATTCACCCCTCCACTTT
TRBJ2-5,-,-,TRBV18,CASSPRSGETQYF,TGTGCCAGCTCCCCGAGGAGCGGAGAGACCCAGTACTTC
TRBJ2-3,-,-,TRBV11-2,CASSLKSYTDTQYF,TGTGCCAGCAGCTTAAAGAGTTACACAGATACGCAGTATTTT
TRBJ2-5,-,-,TRBV6-5,CASSLWQDQETQYF,TGTGCCAGCAGTCTTTGGCAGGACCAAGAGACCCAGTACTTC
TRBJ2-1,few,-,TRBV7-9,CARLVDNEQFF,TGTGCCAGACTAGTGGACAATGAGCAGTTCTTC
TRBJ1-5,-,-,TRBV19,CASIMTRVLGQPQHF,TGTGCCAGTATAATGACCCGGGTGTTGGGTCAGCCCCAGCATTTT
TRBJ1-3,-,TRBD1,TRBV2,CASRLWTGGGNTIYF,TGTGCCAGCAGGCTATGGACAGGGGGTGGAAACACCATATATTTT
TRBJ2-3,-,-,TRBV7-9,CASSLRRATDTQYF,TGTGCCAGCAGCTTAAGGCGGGCCACAGATACGCAGTATTTT
TRBJ2-6,-,-,TRBV27,CASSPYASGVGANVLTF,TGTGCCAGCAGTCCCTATGCCTCAGGGGTCGGGGCCAACGTCCTGACTTTC
TRBJ2-1,-,TRBD1,TRBV11-3,CASSRTGVGYNEQFF,TGTGCCAGCAGTCGGACAGGGGTTGGTTACAATGAGCAGTTCTTC
TRBJ2-7,-,TRBD1,TRBV10-3,CATTGQGQSYEQYF,TGTGCCACCACAGGACAGGGACAATCCTACGAGCAGTACTTC
TRBJ2-1,-,TRBD2,TRBV5-1,CASMRGGAYNEQFF,TGCGCCAGCATGCGCGGGGGAGCTTACAATGAGCAGTTCTTC
TRBJ1-2,-,-,TRBV11-2,CASSWDTPTNYGYTF,TGTGCCAGCAGCTGGGACACCCCGACTAACTATGGCTACACCTTC
TRBJ2-7,-,TRBD1,TRBV19,CASSADRGSVYEQYF,TGTGCCAGTAGTGCCGACAGGGGAAGTGTCTACGAGCAGTACTTC
TRBJ2-7,once,TRBD1,TRBV28,CASSPYDRAYEQYF,TGTGCCAGCAGCCCTTATGACAGGGCTTACGAGCAGTACTTC
TRBJ1-6,-,-,TRBV11-1,CASSLGSGDNSPLHF,TGTGCCAGCAGCTTAGGCTCCGGGGATAATTCACCCCTCCACTTT
TRBJ1-2,-,TRBD1,TRBV19,CASSWDRGDGYTF,TGTGCCAGTAGTTGGGACAGGGGGGATGGCTACACCTTC
TRBJ2-7,-,-,TRBV10-2,CASSERTVSYEQYF,TGCGCCAGCAGTGAAAGGACAGTTTCCTACGAGCAGTACTTC
TRBJ1-1,-,TRBD1,TRBV6-1,CASSDSPQGAWTEAFF,TGTGCCAGCAGTGATTCTCCCCAGGGGGCTTGGACTGAAGCTTTCTTT
TRBJ2-1,-,TRBD1,TRBV7-6,CASSSLTGEDYNEQFF,TGTGCCAGCAGCTCACTGACAGGGGAAGACTACAATGAGCAGTTCTTC
TRBJ1-6,-,-,TRBV7-2,CASSHDMFAYNSPLHF,TGTGCCAGCAGCCACGACATGTTCGCCTATAATTCACCCCTCCACTTT
TRBJ2-1,few,-,TRBV9,CASSHTGINEQFF,TGTGCCAGCAGCCATACAGGGATCAATGAGCAGTTCTTC
TRBJ1-1,-,-,TRBV7-6,CASSLAGARTEAFF,TGTGCCAGCAGCTTAGCGGGGGCGAGGACTGAAGCTTTCTTT
TRBJ2-7,-,TRBD1,TRBV5-1,CASSPGQGLVGVNEQYF,TGCGCCAGCAGCCCAGGACAGGGCTTGGTGGGGGTAAACGAGCAGTACTTC
TRBJ2-3,-,TRBD1,TRBV9,CASSVRQGVLNTQYF,TGTGCCAGCAGCGTCAGACAGGGAGTTTTGAATACGCAGTATTTT
TRBJ1-2,few,-,TRBV19,CASSREGPTRSYGYTF,TGTGCCAGTAGTCGGGAGGGCCCTACTAGAAGCTATGGCTACACCTTC
TRBJ2-1,-,-,TRBV11-3,CASSLDPGSYNEQFF,TGTGCCAGCAGCTTAGATCCGGGGTCCTACAATGAGCAGTTCTTC
TRBJ1-2,once,TRBD1,TRBV29-1,CSVKQGVFGYGYTF,TGCAGCGTGAAACAGGGGGTTTTCGGCTATGGCTACACCTTC
TRBJ2-5,-,TRBD1,TRBV3-1/TRBV3-2,CASSHLGTGRETQYF,TGTGCCAGCAGCCATCTAGGGACAGGCAGGGAGACCCAGTACTTC
TRBJ1-1,-,-,TRBV11-2,CASSFVPPGTTTEAFF,TGTGCCAGCAGCTTTGTCCCCCCCGGGACTACCACTGAAGCTTTCTTT
TRBJ1-2,-,-,TRBV5-1,CASSLGDNPLSGYTF,TGCGCCAGCAGCTTGGGGGACAACCCCCTCTCTGGCTACACCTTC
TRBJ1-5,-,-,TRBV6-2/TRBV6-3,CASSDTVLGNQPQHF,TGTGCCAGCAGCGATACTGTATTAGGCAATCAGCCCCAGCATTTT
TRBJ1-2,-,TRBD1,TRBV5-1,CASSPGTEASYYGYTF,TGCGCCAGCAGCCCCGGGACAGAAGCTTCTTACTATGGCTACACCTTC
TRBJ2-1,-,-,TRBV7-9,CASSPDTTRRYNEQFF,TGTGCCAGCAGCCCTGACACGACTAGACGCTACAATGAGCAGTTCTTC
TRBJ2-7,-,TRBD2,TRBV7-9,CASSLLGTTYEQYF,TGTGCCAGCAGCTTACTGGGGACTACCTACGAGCAGTACTTC
TRBJ2-7,-,TRBD2,TRBV19,CASSIRFSGSLSEQYF,TGTGCCAGTAGTATTCGGTTTAGCGGGAGCCTGAGTGAGCAGTACTTC
TRBJ1-1,-,TRBD1,TRBV30,CAWSVQYGTGGLAFF,TGTGCCTGGAGTGTTCAATATGGGACAGGGGGATTGGCTTTCTTT
TRBJ1-1,once,TRBD1,TRBV27,CASSSTGQNEAFF,TGTGCCAGCAGTTCAACGGGACAGAATGAAGCTTTCTTT
TRBJ2-1,-,-,TRBV27,CASTFSRAGYNEQFF,TGTGCCAGCACTTTTAGCAGGGCCGGTTACAATGAGCAGTTCTTC
TRBJ2-2,-,-,TRBV19,CASRPPGDTGELFF,TGTGCCAGTAGACCCCCAGGGGACACCGGGGAGCTGTTTTTT
TRBJ2-2,-,TRBD2,TRBV9,CASSVGPLLAGSKSGELFF,TGTGCCAGCAGCGTAGGCCCCCTACTAGCGGGGTCAAAGTCCGGGGAGCTGTTTTTT
TRBJ2-5,-,TRBD1,TRBV24-1,CATSRTGQETQYF,TGTGCCACCAGTAGGACAGGGCAAGAGACCCAGTACTTC
TRBJ2-2,-,-,TRBV19,CASSIDRNTGELFF,TGTGCCAGTAGTATCGACAGAAACACCGGGGAGCTGTTTTTT